This T cell receptor beta chain was captured by sequencing in a study of blood T cell repertoires in COVID-19. For the study at large: Whether acute or convalescent, the COVID-19 samples came from the United States, Italy and Spain. PBMCs, B-cell-depleted T cells, or T cells provided the cDNA or gDNA that made up the material.

As originally analysed: How many nucleated cells were present was estimated from reference gene primer amplification. The data were produced by immunoSEQ multiplex PCR, yet TCRdb's version contains in-frame clones alone and is incomplete. That table is the source of V, J and clone size, and D and trimming were worked out from the DNA. The data contain fewer than 70,000 clones, 75% to 90% of them seen just once; the ten biggest clones take up around 2.5%. Germline assignment: CDR1 MNHEY and CDR2 SVGEGT. V was clipped by 0 bases and J by 9 bases, with 8 bases between them. This CDR3 is 12 amino acids long.

The rearrangement uses TRBV6-2 or TRBV6-3 and TRBJ1-2; D remains ambiguous. The material sequenced was peripheral blood. This TCR derives from a middle-aged man with acute or convalescent COVID-19. The DNA for the CDR3 is TGTGCCAGCAGTTACTCCGAGAGGAGCTACACCTTC. Its protein product is CASSYSERSYTF.